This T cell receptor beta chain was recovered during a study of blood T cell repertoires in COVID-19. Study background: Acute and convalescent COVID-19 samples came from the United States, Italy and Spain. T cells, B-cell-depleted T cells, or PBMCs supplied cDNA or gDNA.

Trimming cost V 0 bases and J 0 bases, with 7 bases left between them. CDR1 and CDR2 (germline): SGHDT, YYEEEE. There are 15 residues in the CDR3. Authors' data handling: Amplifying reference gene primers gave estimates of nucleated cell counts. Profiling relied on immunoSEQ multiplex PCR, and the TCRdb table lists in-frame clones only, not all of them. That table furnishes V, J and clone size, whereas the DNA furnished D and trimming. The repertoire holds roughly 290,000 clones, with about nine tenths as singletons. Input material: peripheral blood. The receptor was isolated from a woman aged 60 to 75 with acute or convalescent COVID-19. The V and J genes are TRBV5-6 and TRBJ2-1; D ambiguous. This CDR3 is CASSLGAVSYNEQFF. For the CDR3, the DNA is TGTGCCAGCAGCTTGGGGGCCGTCTCCTACAATGAGCAGTTCTTC.